This T cell receptor (beta chain) is drawn from a study of graft-versus-host responses after intestinal transplantation. About the study: Those transplanted obtained multivisceral, liver-intestinal, or isolated intestinal grafts. Study conclusions and caveats: The authors found GvH clones in recipient marrow, some appearing first in ileum or blood.

Here immunoSEQ multiplex PCR was the method, and the copy in TCRdb shows in-frame clones only, minus some. The sample consists of some 100,000 clones, about 90% of them appearing once. A word on this clone: The antigen remains unidentified.

The CDR3 covers 16 residues. Germline assignment: CDR1 SGHRS and CDR2 YFSETQ. V lost 2 bases to trimming and J lost 0 bases; unmatched junction nucleotides: 3. This chain joins TRBV5-1 and TRBJ2-2; TRBD2 agrees at 8 bases. The TCR originated in a human donor who was the organ donor for an intestinal transplant. This sample comprised unstimulated CD4+ T cells sorted from spleen or lymph node cells, obtained before transplant. The CDR3 is CASSFLAGTNTGELFF. CDR3 DNA: TGCGCCAGCAGCTTCTTAGCGGGGACGAACACCGGGGAGCTGTTTTTT. Together with reference TRBV5-1 and TRBJ2-2, the CDR3 gives the full variable domain: KAGVTQTPRYLIKTRGQQVTLSCSPISGHRSVSWYQQTPGQGLQFLFEYFSETQRNKGNFPGRFSGRQFSNSRSEMNVSTLELGDSALYLCASSFLAGTNTGELFFGEGSRLTVL.